This T cell receptor (beta chain) is from a study of graft-versus-host responses after intestinal transplantation. Study observations and caveats: The highest levels of circulating GvH clones went along with early declines in HvG clones after transplant.

Method: immunoSEQ multiplex PCR; TCRdb's copy keeps in-frame clones and lacks some. The sample records 35,000 to 45,000 clones, approximately 94% being singletons. Germline assignment: CDR1 SGHTA and CDR2 FQGNSA. The CDR3 loop spans 14 amino acids. Trimming at V came to 6 bases and at J to 5 bases, leaving 6 bases not matched to a gene. As for this clone: The target antigen is unknown.

The sequencing used unstimulated CD4+ T cells sorted from spleen or lymph node cells, collected before transplant. This chain uses TRBV7-2 with TRBJ1-4; 7 bases line up with TRBD1. The sequence was obtained from a human donor who was the organ donor for an intestinal transplant. Here the CDR3 reads CASRPGGGNEKLFF. Here the CDR3 DNA reads TGTGCCAGCAGGCCAGGGGGGGGAAATGAAAAACTGTTTTTT.